This T cell receptor (beta chain) comes out of a study of T cell responses to AZD1222 COVID-19 vaccine. Broader study findings: A mostly white British donor set with more females was recruited, and clonal diversity was possibly underestimated. Reportedly, nearly half the spike-specific TCRs target unmutated variant regions. Just five or six AZD1222 recipients were seropositive at baseline.

The CDR3 consists of 18 residues. In regard to this clone: What it binds is unknown.

Libraries were prepared by immunoSEQ multiplex PCR; TCRdb keeps only in-frame clonotypes and omits some of them. The sample records 72,000 or so clones, about 90% being singletons. The sequence was obtained from an adult in good health. The starting material was peripheral blood, obtained on day 0 of AZD1222 vaccination. The chain employs TRBV21-1 and TRBJ2-7; the table's D gene call, TRBD2, was not cross checked with the DNA. TRBV21-1 is designated a pseudogene. This CDR3 reads CASSTKVAESTNPYEQYF. CDR3 in DNA: TGTGCCAGCAGCACTAAAGTCGCCGAGTCCACCAACCCGTACGAGCAGTACTTC.